The rows below give T cell receptor beta chains drawn from one sample of a study of neurological immune-mediated disorders. TCRdb re-derived calls from the 5' RACE reads in MiXCR, one entry per CDR3 protein. This sample carries tens of thousands of distinct CDR3 sequences, 2% to 2.5% of them seen once, and the ten largest clones take approximately 3%. The sample was PBMCs. Source of these receptors: a man aged 50-60 years with multiple sclerosis. The CDR3 runs from the conserved cysteine through the conserved F or W. Fields, in order: CDR3 length, J gene, clone size, V gene, D gene, CDR3 protein, CDR3 DNA. The D gene is left open where the match is weak. Sizes are listed as once, few, many or a size class.

CDR3 length: 14; J gene: TRBJ1-1; clone size: many; V gene: TRBV6-4; D gene: .; CDR3 protein: CASKHRDRDTEAFF; CDR3 DNA: TGTGCCAGTAAGCACAGGGATCGGGACACTGAAGCTTTCTTT
CDR3 length: 16; J gene: TRBJ2-5; clone size: many; V gene: TRBV10-3; D gene: TRBD2; CDR3 protein: CAISDYTTSGGGTQYF; CDR3 DNA: TGTGCCATCAGTGACTACACGACTAGCGGGGGCGGGACCCAGTACTTC
CDR3 length: 13; J gene: TRBJ1-1; clone size: many; V gene: TRBV6-5; D gene: .; CDR3 protein: CASRTGQNTEAFF; CDR3 DNA: TGTGCCAGCAGGACGGGACAGAACACTGAAGCTTTCTTT
CDR3 length: 15; J gene: TRBJ2-5; clone size: few; V gene: TRBV24-1; D gene: .; CDR3 protein: CATSDFGQALETQYF; CDR3 DNA: TGTGCCACCAGTGATTTCGGCCAGGCCCTGGAGACCCAGTACTTC
CDR3 length: 15; J gene: TRBJ2-1; clone size: many; V gene: TRBV5-1; D gene: TRBD1; CDR3 protein: CASLTGTGGINEQFF; CDR3 DNA: TGCGCCAGCTTGACCGGGACAGGCGGCATTAATGAGCAGTTCTTC
CDR3 length: 16; J gene: TRBJ2-2; clone size: many; V gene: TRBV9; D gene: .; CDR3 protein: CASSGRDSWRTGELFF; CDR3 DNA: TGTGCCAGCAGCGGCCGGGACTCCTGGCGGACCGGGGAGCTGTTTTTT
CDR3 length: 16; J gene: TRBJ1-4; clone size: many; V gene: TRBV7-2; D gene: .; CDR3 protein: CASSRAGGGRNEKLFF; CDR3 DNA: TGTGCCAGCAGCAGAGCGGGGGGGGGCCGCAATGAAAAACTGTTTTTT
CDR3 length: 16; J gene: TRBJ2-3; clone size: many; V gene: TRBV6-2/TRBV6-3; D gene: TRBD2; CDR3 protein: CASSYYLAGGPDTQYF; CDR3 DNA: TGTGCCAGCAGTTATTACCTAGCGGGGGGTCCAGATACGCAGTATTTT
CDR3 length: 15; J gene: TRBJ2-3; clone size: many; V gene: TRBV10-3; D gene: TRBD2; CDR3 protein: CAISPGGGSTDTQYF; CDR3 DNA: TGTGCCATCAGTCCGGGCGGGGGGAGCACAGATACGCAGTATTTT
CDR3 length: 16; J gene: TRBJ2-2; clone size: many; V gene: TRBV12-3/TRBV12-4; D gene: TRBD1; CDR3 protein: CASSNRGRGNTGELFF; CDR3 DNA: TGTGCCAGCAGCAACAGGGGGCGCGGGAACACCGGGGAGCTGTTTTTT
CDR3 length: 16; J gene: TRBJ1-3; clone size: many; V gene: TRBV4-1; D gene: .; CDR3 protein: CASSAQGRPSGNTIYF; CDR3 DNA: TGCGCCAGCAGCGCCCAAGGCCGCCCCTCTGGAAACACCATATATTTT